This passage covers 7 T cell receptor beta chains from one sample sequenced in a study of blood T cells in healthy people across ages. Through a sample-barcoded 5' primer and a J-beta primer mix, a second PCR was run for about 6 to 11 cycles. TCRdb processed the 5' RACE reads anew with MiXCR; each CDR3 protein has one entry. There are around 1,000,000 distinct CDR3 sequences in the sample; about 25% occur only once, and around 0.75% lies in the top ten. The same data also went into a second study, on T cells of mothers and their children.

The sequenced material came from blood. The receptors were gathered from a girl aged 2 to 9 in good health.

V and J are TRBV20-1 and TRBJ1-2, with D uncertain. Trimming cost V 0 bases and J 7 bases, with 6 bases left between them. The CDR3 consists of 11 residues. In germline, CDR1 is DFQATT, CDR2 SNEGSKA (reference sequence). CDR3 nucleotides: TGCAGTGCTAGAGATGGGTTTGGCTACACCTTC. Amino acid sequence: CSARDGFGYTF.

This clonotype was recorded a few times. This rearrangement joins TRBV5-1 to TRBJ2-5; 7 bases are a match to TRBD2. The J segment lost 5 bases and the V segment lost 2 bases, leaving 9 bases of the junction unmatched. Per the germline V gene, CDR1 is SGHRS and CDR2 is YFSETQ. The CDR3 consists of 15 residues. CDR3 DNA sequence: TGCGCCAGCAGCTTCAGCGGGAATCCGTGGGAGACCCAGTACTTC. Protein sequence: CASSFSGNPWETQYF. The whole variable domain, remainder taken from reference TRBV5-1 and TRBJ2-5, is KAGVTQTPRYLIKTRGQQVTLSCSPISGHRSVSWYQQTPGQGLQFLFEYFSETQRNKGNFPGRFSGRQFSNSRSEMNVSTLELGDSALYLCASSFSGNPWETQYFGPGTRLLVL.

The genes are TRBV24-1 and TRBJ1-2; D perhaps matches TRBD1 (5 bases). The CDR3 is 13 residues long. CDR1 and CDR2 (germline): KGHDR, SFDVKD. The germline V and J ends were trimmed by 4 bases and 4 bases, with 9 bases remaining between them. The CDR3 spells CATSEGTSYGYTF. As DNA, the CDR3 is TGTGCCACCAGTGAGGGGACTTCCTATGGCTACACCTTC.

In DNA, the CDR3 is TGTGCCAGCAGCTCGACTCTCACACCCCTCCACTTT. As protein: CASSSTLTPLHF. The rearrangement joins TRBV7-2 to TRBJ1-6; the D is unclear. The CDR3 spans 12 residues. The V and J ends lost 4 bases and 11 bases respectively, with 9 bases between them. Looked up from germline, CDR1 is SGHTA and CDR2 is FQGNSA.

The V and J genes are TRBV20-1 and TRBJ2-7; D might be TRBD1 (6 bases). The CDR3 is 13 amino acids. Between the trimmed V and J ends, which lost 3 bases and 4 bases, there was a span of 13 bases. Germline V gene data show CDR1 as DFQATT and CDR2 as SNEGSKA (reference sequence). The CDR3 is CSARGARVYEQYF. Written as DNA, the CDR3 is TGCAGTGCTAGGGGGGCCCGGGTTTACGAGCAGTACTTC.

This sequence joins TRBV27 and TRBJ2-2, with a possible D match to TRBD1 (5 bases). Trimming pared 3 bases from V and 7 bases from J, leaving 9 bases between. CDR1 MNHEY and CDR2 SMNVEV come from the germline V gene (reference sequence). This CDR3 is 13 amino acids long. For the CDR3, the DNA is TGTGCCAGCAGTTTTTCAGGGCTCGGGGAGCTGTTTTTT. Residues: CASSFSGLGELFF.

V and J are TRBV12-3 or TRBV12-4 and TRBJ2-5; possibly TRBD1 or TRBD2 for D (6 bases each). The assigned J gene may be wrong: the sequence end matches TRBJ2-1 better. This CDR3 is built from 12 residues. The CDR3 is CASSFSGAQQFF. CDR3 coding DNA: TGTGCCAGCAGTTTCTCGGGGGCCCAGCAGTTCTTC.